This T cell receptor (beta chain) was retrieved from a study of shared clonotypes between healthy human individuals. Some 30,000 T cell genomes (about 0.2 ug DNA) went into each sorted-subset replicate. Data came from immunoSEQ multiplex PCR; TCRdb stores just in-frame clones and leaves some out. The table lists about 1.5 million clones, approximately 96% of them singletons. CDR1 and CDR2 from the germline V gene are SGHNT and YYREEE (reference sequence). V gave up 4 bases and J gave up 2 bases, with 10 bases separating them. The CDR3 loop spans 14 amino acids. All donors were Caucasian adults living in Nashville, Tennessee.

Sample: naive CD4+ T cells sorted from blood. Sample subset: CD45RA+ positively selected. The chain links TRBV5-4 to TRBJ2-4, with a tentative D call TRBD1 (6 bases). The TCR originated in a man aged 25-45 years in good health. CDR3 nucleotide sequence: TGTGCCAGCAGCCTGCAGGGGACCAAAAACATTCAGTACTTC. It encodes CASSLQGTKNIQYF. Filled out from reference TRBV5-4 and TRBJ2-4, the complete variable domain reads ETGVTQSPTHLIKTRGQQVTLRCSSQSGHNTVSWYQQALGQGPQFIFQYYREEENGRGNFPPRFSGLQFPNYSSELNVNALELDDSALYLCASSLQGTKNIQYFGAGTRLSVL.